One sample yielded the 22 T cell receptor beta chains listed below, sequenced in a study of monozygotic twins with inflammatory bowel disease. With the 5' RACE reads reprocessed, TCRdb shows one record per CDR3 protein and no DNA. The sample holds fewer than 450,000 distinct CDR3 sequences. The sequencing input was blood. These receptor sequences come from a human donor with ulcerative colitis or Crohn's disease, or a healthy co-twin of an affected twin (not recorded which).

The rearrangement links TRBV24-1 to TRBJ2-5; TCRdb's D gene call, TRBD1, goes unchecked for lack of DNA. CDR1 and CDR2 (germline): KGHDR, SFDVKD. CDR3 length equals 16 residues. The CDR3 loop reads CATSDLTKGRQETQYF.

The J gene is TRBJ2-5, the V gene TRBV30; TCRdb picks TRBD1, but there is no DNA to check that call. The CDR3 contains 16 residues. The germline V gene encodes CDR1 GTSNPN and CDR2 SVGIG (reference sequence). CDR3 sequence: CAWSSEAGDAQETQYF.

The V gene is TRBV4-1, the J gene TRBJ1-2. Germline-derived CDR1 and CDR2 are MGHRA and YSYEKL. CDR3 length: 14 amino acids. CDR3 residues: CASSHLDSYYGYTF.

This chain connects TRBV5-1 to TRBJ2-1; TCRdb's assignment of TRBD1 cannot be checked, as there is no DNA. The CDR3 loop spans 14 amino acids. Germline values: CDR1 SGHRS, CDR2 YFSETQ. CDR3 amino acids: CASSIRQGYNEQFF.

The rearrangement joins TRBV5-1 to TRBJ1-4; there is no DNA to check the TCRdb D call of TRBD1. Germline lookup yields CDR1 SGHRS and CDR2 YFSETQ. This CDR3 contains 15 residues. This chain's CDR3 is CASSLEGQAPEKLFF.

The chain recombines TRBV5-1 with TRBJ2-3; TCRdb reports TRBD1, a call that lacks DNA to check it against. The germline CDR1 and CDR2 sequences are SGHRS and YFSETQ. The CDR3 runs 17 residues. The CDR3: CASSAARGARVTDTQYF.

This chain uses TRBV2 with TRBJ2-1. The CDR3 runs to 14 residues. Germline CDR1 reads SNHLY; CDR2 reads FYNNEI. The CDR3 is CASHAATDLLEQFF.

The chain combines TRBV7-9 with TRBJ2-1; there is no DNA to check the TCRdb D call of TRBD1. The germline gives CDR1 SEHNR, CDR2 FQNEAQ (reference sequence). The CDR3 sequence is 13 residues long. The CDR3 here is CASRETGYNEQFF.

J is TRBJ1-1 and V is TRBV12-3 or TRBV12-4; TCRdb selects TRBD1, and the lack of DNA leaves this call unchecked. CDR3 length: 15 residues. The CDR3 loop is CASSPWGSNQAEAFF.

Here the CDR3 reads CASRSIAGGLQETQYF. V gene TRBV5-8 combines with J gene TRBJ2-5; TCRdb gives TRBD2 as the D gene, but with no DNA this cannot be confirmed. CDR3 length: 16 residues. CDR1 and CDR2 from the germline V gene are SGHTS and YDEGEE.

The rearrangement links TRBV29-1 to TRBJ2-7; TCRdb's assignment of TRBD1 cannot be checked, as there is no DNA. Germline assignment: CDR1 SQVTM and CDR2 ANQGSEA. The CDR3 consists of 14 residues. The CDR3 region is CSGARAGDPYEQYF.

The chain has TRBV24-1 and TRBJ1-2. Germline V gene lookup returns CDR1 KGHDR and CDR2 SFDVKD. CDR3 length: 11 amino acids. CDR3 residues: CATSDFGGYTF.

This chain uses TRBV20-1 with TRBJ2-7; TCRdb outputs TRBD1, but without DNA this stays unchecked. CDR1 and CDR2 (germline): DFQATT, SNEGSKA (reference sequence). The CDR3 spans 14 residues. CDR3 sequence reads: CSVLRRTGEYEQYF.

CDR3 sequence reads: CASSQGGGRLSSTDTQYF. The chain is built from TRBV4-2 and TRBJ2-3; TCRdb designates TRBD2, a call that cannot be tested without DNA. Germline V gives CDR1 LGHNA, CDR2 YNFKEQ. This CDR3 is built from 18 residues.

This chain uses TRBV30 with TRBJ2-3; TCRdb gives TRBD2 as the D gene, but with no DNA this cannot be confirmed. The CDR3 has 17 amino acids. The germline CDR1 and CDR2 sequences are GTSNPN and SVGIG (reference sequence). This CDR3 is CAWSVRLTSGRADTQYF.

The chain is built from TRBV28 and TRBJ2-7; TCRdb gives TRBD1 as the D gene, but with no DNA this cannot be confirmed. The germline gives CDR1 MDHEN, CDR2 SYDVKM. This CDR3 has 15 amino acids. CDR3 loop: CASSSHRERYYEQYF.

The V gene is TRBV6-2 or TRBV6-3, the J gene TRBJ2-3. This CDR3 contains 11 residues. Germline V gene sequence: CDR1 MNHEY, CDR2 SVGEGT. The CDR3 protein is CAIRNGDTQYF.

The chain uses TRBV3-1 and TRBJ1-5; TCRdb picks TRBD1, but there is no DNA to check that call. In germline, CDR1 is LGHDT, CDR2 YNNKEL (reference sequence). The CDR3 sequence is 16 residues long. CDR3 in amino acids: CASSQSPRTSNQPQHF.

This chain connects TRBV4-1 to TRBJ2-1; TCRdb names TRBD1, which stays unverified in the absence of DNA. Germline V gene lookup returns CDR1 MGHRA and CDR2 YSYEKL. The CDR3 has 15 amino acids. The CDR3 here is CASSPGQGAGNEQFF.

The chain combines TRBV3-1 with TRBJ2-6. CDR3 size: 18 residues. CDR1 LGHDT and CDR2 YNNKEL come from the germline V gene (reference sequence). The CDR3 protein is CASSQDNRLSSGANVLTF.

The chain uses TRBV10-3 and TRBJ2-5; TCRdb selects TRBD2, and the lack of DNA leaves this call unchecked. CDR1 ENHRY and CDR2 SYGVKD come from the germline V gene. This CDR3 has 15 amino acids. CDR3 sequence reads: CAISESGGPEETQYF.

The rearrangement links TRBV18 to TRBJ2-1; TCRdb selects TRBD2, and the lack of DNA leaves this call unchecked. From germline, CDR1 is KGHSH and CDR2 LQKENI. CDR3 length: 16 residues. This CDR3 is CASSSPGTSGVHEQFF. The full variable domain, its missing parts supplied by reference TRBV18 and TRBJ2-1, is NAGVMQNPRHLVRRRGQEARLRCSPMKGHSHVYWYRQLPEEGLKFMVYLQKENIIDESGMPKERFSAEFPKEGPSILRIQQVVRGDSAAYFCASSSPGTSGVHEQFFGPGTRLTVL.